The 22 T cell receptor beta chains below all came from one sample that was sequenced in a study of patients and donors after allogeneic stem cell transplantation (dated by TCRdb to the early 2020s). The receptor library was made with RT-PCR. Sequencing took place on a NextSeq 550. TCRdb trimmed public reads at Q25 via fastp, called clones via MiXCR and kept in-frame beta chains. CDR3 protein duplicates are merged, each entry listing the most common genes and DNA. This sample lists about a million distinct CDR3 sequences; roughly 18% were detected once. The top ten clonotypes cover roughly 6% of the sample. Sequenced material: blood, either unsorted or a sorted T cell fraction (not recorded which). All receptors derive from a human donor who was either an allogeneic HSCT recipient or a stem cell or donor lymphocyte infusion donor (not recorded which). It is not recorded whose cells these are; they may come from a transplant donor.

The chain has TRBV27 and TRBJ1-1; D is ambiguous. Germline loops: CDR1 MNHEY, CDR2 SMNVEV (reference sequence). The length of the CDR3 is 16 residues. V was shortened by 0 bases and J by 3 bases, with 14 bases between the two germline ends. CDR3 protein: CASSLSAAPRYTEAFF. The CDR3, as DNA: TGTGCCAGCAGTTTATCCGCGGCACCCAGATACACTGAAGCTTTCTTT.

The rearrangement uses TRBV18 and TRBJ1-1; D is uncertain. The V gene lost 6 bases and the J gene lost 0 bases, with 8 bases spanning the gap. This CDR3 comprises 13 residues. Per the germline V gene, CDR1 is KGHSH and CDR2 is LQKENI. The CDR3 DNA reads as TGTGCCAGCTCGGCGACATTGAACACTGAAGCTTTCTTT. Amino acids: CASSATLNTEAFF.

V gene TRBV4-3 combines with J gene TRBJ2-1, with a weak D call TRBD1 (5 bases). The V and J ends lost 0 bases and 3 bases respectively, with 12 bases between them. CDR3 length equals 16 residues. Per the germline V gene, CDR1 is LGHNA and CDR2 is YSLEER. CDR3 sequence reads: CASSQDSRGHYNEQFF. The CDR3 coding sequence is TGCGCCAGCAGCCAAGATTCAAGGGGCCACTACAATGAGCAGTTCTTC.

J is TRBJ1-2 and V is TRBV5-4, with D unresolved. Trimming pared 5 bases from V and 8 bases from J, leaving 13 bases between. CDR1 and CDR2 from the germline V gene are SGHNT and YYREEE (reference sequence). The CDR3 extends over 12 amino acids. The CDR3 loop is CASSSYAVGYTF. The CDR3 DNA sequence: TGTGCCAGCAGTTCGTATGCCGTCGGCTACACCTTC.

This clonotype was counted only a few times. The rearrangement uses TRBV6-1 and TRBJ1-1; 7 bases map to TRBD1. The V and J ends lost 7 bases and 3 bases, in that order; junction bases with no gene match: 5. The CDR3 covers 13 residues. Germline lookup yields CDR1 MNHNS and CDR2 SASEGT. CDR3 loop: CASTLDRDTEAFF. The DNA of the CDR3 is TGTGCCAGCACCCTCGACAGGGACACTGAAGCTTTCTTT.

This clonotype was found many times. The CDR3 here is CSARDKKEAFF. The CDR3 DNA follows: TGCAGTGCTAGAGATAAAAAGGAAGCTTTCTTT. V gene TRBV20-1 combines with J gene TRBJ1-1; the D is unclear. This CDR3 contains 11 residues. Germline V gene data show CDR1 as DFQATT and CDR2 as SNEGSKA (reference sequence). Trimming pared 0 bases from V and 8 bases from J, leaving 7 bases between.

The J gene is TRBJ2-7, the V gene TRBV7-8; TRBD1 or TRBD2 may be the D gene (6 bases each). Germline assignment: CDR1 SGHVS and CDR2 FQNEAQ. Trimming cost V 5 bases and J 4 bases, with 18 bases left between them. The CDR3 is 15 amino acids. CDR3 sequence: CASSLRGTSQYEQYF. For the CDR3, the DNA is TGTGCCAGCAGCCTTCGGGGGACATCTCAATACGAGCAGTACTTC. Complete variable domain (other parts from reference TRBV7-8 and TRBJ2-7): GAGVSQSPRYKVAKRGQDVALRCDPISGHVSLFWYQQALGQGPEFLTYFQNEAQLDKSGLPSDRFFAERPEGSVSTLKIQRTQQEDSAVYLCASSLRGTSQYEQYFGPGTRLTVT.

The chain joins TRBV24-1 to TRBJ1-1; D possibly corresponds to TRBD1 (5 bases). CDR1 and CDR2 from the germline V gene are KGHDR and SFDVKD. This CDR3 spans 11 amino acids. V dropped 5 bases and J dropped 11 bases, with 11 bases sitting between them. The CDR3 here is CATSAGGSAFF. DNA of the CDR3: TGTGCCACCAGTGCGGGGGGATCGGCTTTCTTT.

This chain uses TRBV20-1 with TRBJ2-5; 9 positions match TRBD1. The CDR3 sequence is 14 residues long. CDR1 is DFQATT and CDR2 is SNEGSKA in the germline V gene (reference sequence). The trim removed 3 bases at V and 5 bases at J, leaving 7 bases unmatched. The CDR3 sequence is CSASPGTGRETQYF. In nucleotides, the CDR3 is TGCAGTGCTAGCCCGGGGACAGGGAGGGAGACCCAGTACTTC.

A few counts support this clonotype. CDR3 sequence: CSARGDRGRDYGYTF. For the CDR3, the DNA is TGCAGTGCTAGGGGGGACAGGGGGCGCGACTATGGCTACACCTTC. The chain uses TRBV20-1 and TRBJ1-2, with 12 bases aligning to TRBD1. This CDR3 is 15 amino acids long. The ends lost 3 bases at V and 3 bases at J; junction bases unmatched: 5. Germline values: CDR1 DFQATT, CDR2 SNEGSKA (reference sequence).

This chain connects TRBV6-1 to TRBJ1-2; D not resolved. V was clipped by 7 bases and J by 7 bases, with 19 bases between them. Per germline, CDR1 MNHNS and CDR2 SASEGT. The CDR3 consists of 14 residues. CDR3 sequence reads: CASKPGVLGAGYTF. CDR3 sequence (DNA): TGTGCCAGCAAACCGGGCGTCTTGGGTGCTGGCTACACCTTC.

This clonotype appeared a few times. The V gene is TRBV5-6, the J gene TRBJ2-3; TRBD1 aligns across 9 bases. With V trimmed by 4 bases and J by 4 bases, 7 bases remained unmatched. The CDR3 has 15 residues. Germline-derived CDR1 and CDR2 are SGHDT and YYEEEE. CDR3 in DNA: TGTGCCAGCAGCCCGGGACAGGGAATAGCAGATACGCAGTATTTT. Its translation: CASSPGQGIADTQYF.

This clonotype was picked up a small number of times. The CDR3 here is CASSPGNARRTGTNEKLFF. The CDR3, as DNA: TGCGCCAGCAGCCCCGGTAACGCTAGGCGGACAGGGACTAATGAAAAACTGTTTTTT. The gene calls are TRBV5-1 and TRBJ1-4, with TRBD1 matching 8 bases. The CDR3 covers 19 residues. Germline trimming cut 4 bases from V and 2 bases from J; bases unmatched to any gene: 16. The germline CDR1 and CDR2 sequences are SGHRS and YFSETQ.

The CDR3 nucleotides read TGTGCCAGCAGTCCAAGGGTTAGTCCGACCTACGAGCAGTACTTC. Protein product: CASSPRVSPTYEQYF. This chain uses TRBV7-8 with TRBJ2-7; D remains unclear. The germline CDR1 and CDR2 sequences are SGHVS and FQNEAQ. Trimming stripped 6 bases from V and 2 bases from J, with 17 bases between. The CDR3 consists of 15 residues.

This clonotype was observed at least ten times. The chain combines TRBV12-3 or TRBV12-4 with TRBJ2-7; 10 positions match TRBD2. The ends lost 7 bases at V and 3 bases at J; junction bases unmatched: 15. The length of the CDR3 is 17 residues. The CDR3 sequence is CASTPFGLASGSYEQYF. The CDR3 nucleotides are TGTGCCAGCACTCCTTTTGGGCTTGCTAGCGGGAGCTACGAGCAGTACTTC.

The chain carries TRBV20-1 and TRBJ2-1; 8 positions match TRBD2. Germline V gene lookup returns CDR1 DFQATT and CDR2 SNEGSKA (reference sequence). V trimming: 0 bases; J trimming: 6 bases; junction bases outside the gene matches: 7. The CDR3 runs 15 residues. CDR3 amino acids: CSARDPGLVSNEQFF. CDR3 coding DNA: TGCAGTGCTAGAGATCCGGGACTAGTGTCCAATGAGCAGTTCTTC.

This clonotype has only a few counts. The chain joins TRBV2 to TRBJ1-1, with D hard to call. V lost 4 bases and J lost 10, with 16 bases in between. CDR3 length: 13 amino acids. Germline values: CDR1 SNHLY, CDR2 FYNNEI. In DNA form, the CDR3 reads TGTGCCAGCAGTGTTCAGGAGGGATTCGTAGCTTTCTTT. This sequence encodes CASSVQEGFVAFF.

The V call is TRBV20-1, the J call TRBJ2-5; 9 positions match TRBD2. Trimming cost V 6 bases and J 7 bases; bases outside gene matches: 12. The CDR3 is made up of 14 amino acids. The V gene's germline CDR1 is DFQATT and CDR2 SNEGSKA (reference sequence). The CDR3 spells CSATASGILGTQYF. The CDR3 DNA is TGCAGTGCCACAGCTAGCGGGATCCTCGGGACCCAGTACTTC.

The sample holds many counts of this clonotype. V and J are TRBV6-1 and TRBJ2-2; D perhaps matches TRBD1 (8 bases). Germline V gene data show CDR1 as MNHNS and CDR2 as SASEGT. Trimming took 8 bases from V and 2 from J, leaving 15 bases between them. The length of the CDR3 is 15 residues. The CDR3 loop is CASHRGGKNTGELFF. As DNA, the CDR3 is TGTGCCAGCCACAGGGGGGGGAAAAACACCGGGGAGCTGTTTTTT.

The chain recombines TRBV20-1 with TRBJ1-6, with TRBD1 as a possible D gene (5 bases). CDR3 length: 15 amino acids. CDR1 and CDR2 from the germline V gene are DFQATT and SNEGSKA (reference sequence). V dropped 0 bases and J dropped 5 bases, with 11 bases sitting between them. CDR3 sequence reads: CSARDPGLNNSPLHF. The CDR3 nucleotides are TGCAGTGCTAGAGATCCAGGGCTGAATAATTCACCCCTCCACTTT.

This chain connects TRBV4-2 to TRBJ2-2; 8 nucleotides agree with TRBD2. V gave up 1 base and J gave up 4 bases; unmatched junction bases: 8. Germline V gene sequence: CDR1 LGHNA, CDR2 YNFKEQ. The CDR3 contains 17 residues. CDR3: CASSQVGGGPSTGELFF. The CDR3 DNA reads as TGTGCCAGCAGCCAAGTTGGCGGGGGGCCGAGCACCGGGGAGCTGTTTTTT.

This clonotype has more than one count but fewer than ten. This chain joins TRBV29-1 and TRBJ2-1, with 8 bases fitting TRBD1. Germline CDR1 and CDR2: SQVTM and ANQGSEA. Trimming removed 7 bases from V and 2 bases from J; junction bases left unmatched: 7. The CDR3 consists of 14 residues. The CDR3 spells CSAAGGLTYNEQFF. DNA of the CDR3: TGCAGCGCCGCAGGGGGCCTTACCTACAATGAGCAGTTCTTC.